This T cell receptor beta chain emerged from a study of blood T cells in healthy people across ages. This clonotype appeared once. Its antigen is not identified. Primed by a sample-barcoded 5' primer and a J-beta primer mix, a second PCR proceeded for about 6 to 12 cycles. TCRdb re-called the 5' RACE reads through MiXCR, storing one row per CDR3 protein. The data show some 1.4 million distinct CDR3 sequences, approximately 40% seen once. Caucasian individuals from Russia who were healthy and aged about 6 to 95 acted as donors. Germline-derived CDR1 and CDR2 are MNHNS and SASEGT. Between the trimmed V and J ends, which lost 6 bases and 4 bases, there was a span of 12 bases. The CDR3 runs to 13 residues. Study-level results: It was the long-lived donors that had more naive CD4+ cells and higher diversity than aged donors. Age showed a roughly linear inverse relationship with TCR beta diversity per million T cells.

Sequencing used blood. This sequence was found in a woman aged 18-29 years in good health. V is TRBV6-1 and J is TRBJ1-1, with D possibly TRBD1 on 5 matching bases. In nucleotides, the CDR3 is TGTGCCAGCAGGGCACATGACAGCACTGAAGCTTTCTTT. Residues: CASRAHDSTEAFF.